The 24 T cell receptor beta chains below come from one sample, sequenced in a study of T-cell reconstitution after alpha-beta-depleted transplantation in children. Unique molecular identifiers were incorporated when the TCRbeta library was constructed. MiXCR, run by TCRdb on the PCR reads, gives a single entry per CDR3 protein. The sample shows approximately 800,000 distinct CDR3 sequences, about 16% of them seen only once. The sequencing here drew on PBMCs, mostly from graft donor cells, taken 360 days after TCRalphabeta/CD19-depleted stem cell transplant. These receptors came from a male patient under 18 who had a stem cell transplant for acute lymphoblastic leukemia, so the T cells may come from the graft donor.

This clonotype showed up just a few times. J is TRBJ2-5 and V is TRBV4-1; no definite D call. Trimming took 3 bases from V and 5 from J, leaving 7 bases between them. This CDR3 has 12 residues. CDR1 is MGHRA and CDR2 is YSYEKL in the germline V gene. CDR3 nucleotide sequence: TGCGCCAGCAGCCACCTCATGGAGACCCAGTACTTC. Translating gives CASSHLMETQYF.

The V call is TRBV9, the J call TRBJ1-1; D possibly corresponds to TRBD1 (5 bases). V gave up 0 bases and J gave up 4 bases, with 10 bases separating them. From germline, CDR1 is SGDLS and CDR2 YYNGEE. CDR3 length: 14 residues. CDR3 in amino acids: CASSVEGGATEAFF. The CDR3 DNA reads as TGTGCCAGCAGCGTAGAGGGTGGGGCCACTGAAGCTTTCTTT.

This clonotype came up a few times. The V call is TRBV5-1, the J call TRBJ2-7; the D call may be TRBD1 or TRBD2 (5 bases each). This CDR3 is 16 amino acids long. V was trimmed by 4 bases and J by 7 bases, leaving 24 bases between them. Per germline, CDR1 SGHRS and CDR2 YFSETQ. The CDR3 reads CASSPDGTGVVREQYF. The CDR3 nucleotides read TGCGCCAGCAGCCCGGACGGGACGGGCGTGGTTAGGGAGCAGTACTTC.

Points on this clonotype: One junction end does not reproduce the germline sequence, and a read error may be involved. The CDR3 here is CASSLRGVRSF. DNA of the CDR3: TGTGCCAGCAGTTTACGTGGGGTTCGGTCTTTT. The chain employs TRBV12-3 or TRBV12-4 and TRBJ1-5; D is unclear. The CDR3 length is 11 residues.

This clonotype showed up just a few times. The chain is built from TRBV13 and TRBJ2-2; D remains ambiguous. CDR1 PRHDT and CDR2 FYEKMQ come from the germline V gene (reference sequence). Trimming pared 0 bases from V and 6 bases from J, leaving 14 bases between. The CDR3 has 16 residues. CDR3 DNA sequence: TGTGCCAGCAGCTTAGGCGGCCCGGCAGGCGCCGGGGAGCTGTTTTTT. Amino acid sequence: CASSLGGPAGAGELFF.

The chain carries TRBV15 and TRBJ2-1; a possible D gene is TRBD1 (6 bases). CDR1 is LNHNV, CDR2 YYDKDF, per germline (reference sequence). The V gene lost 5 bases and the J gene lost 10 bases, with 21 bases spanning the gap. The CDR3 runs to 15 residues. The CDR3: CATSGYSVGGREQFF. The CDR3 bases are TGTGCCACCAGCGGATACTCAGTAGGGGGTCGGGAGCAGTTCTTC.

This clonotype came up a few times. The chain couples TRBV7-9 to TRBJ1-4, with TRBD1 matching over 7 bases. The CDR3 loop spans 17 amino acids. In germline, CDR1 is SEHNR, CDR2 FQNEAQ (reference sequence). V was clipped by 1 base and J by 4 bases; unmatched bases: 9. CDR3 residues: CASSLGNTGVVNEKLFF. The CDR3 DNA reads as TGTGCCAGCAGCTTAGGGAATACAGGGGTTGTTAATGAAAAACTGTTTTTT.

The chain is built from TRBV29-1 and TRBJ1-2, with 7 bases identical to TRBD1. Germline V gives CDR1 SQVTM, CDR2 ANQGSEA. V gave up 7 bases and J gave up 8 bases; unmatched junction bases: 10. The CDR3 extends over 12 amino acids. CDR3 DNA: TGCAGCGCCACGACAGGGTCTACAGGCTACACCTTC. Its protein product is CSATTGSTGYTF.

This clonotype appeared many times. V and J are TRBV21-1 and TRBJ2-7; TRBD2 reflects the table's D call only, with no check against the DNA. TRBV21-1 is labeled a pseudogene. The CDR3 length is 15 residues. CDR3 sequence (DNA): TGTGCCAGCAGCAGGAAGACTAGCGGATTCTACGAGCAGTACTTC. Translated: CASSRKTSGFYEQYF.

The chain recombines TRBV6-5 with TRBJ1-1; D remains unclear. CDR3 length equals 15 residues. Trimming left V 2 bases short and J 0 bases short, with 10 bases between. CDR1 is MNHEY and CDR2 is SVGAGI in the germline V gene. As DNA, the CDR3 is TGTGCCAGCAGTTACCAAGGACGGATGAACACTGAAGCTTTCTTT. Amino acid sequence: CASSYQGRMNTEAFF.

In its sample, this clonotype was seen many times. The rearrangement uses TRBV5-1 and TRBJ2-5; D possibly matches TRBD1 or TRBD2 (5 bases each). Germline V CDR1 and CDR2: SGHRS, YFSETQ. The ends were cut back, 0 bases at V and 5 bases at J, with 11 bases in the middle. This CDR3 spans 14 amino acids. CDR3 bases: TGCGCCAGCAGCTTGGCCGGGACCGGGGAGACCCAGTACTTC. Translating gives CASSLAGTGETQYF.

V and J are TRBV11-2 and TRBJ2-5; unclear D gene. The CDR3 is 21 residues long. V gave up 3 bases and J gave up 2 bases, with 31 bases separating them. CDR1 SGHAT and CDR2 FQNNGV come from the germline V gene. CDR3 DNA: TGTGCCAGCAGCTTCTTCCATCAGCCGCCCAACCGGGCACCTAGACAAGAGACCCAGTACTTC. Translating it yields CASSFFHQPPNRAPRQETQYF.

This clonotype turned up a few times. The V and J genes are TRBV5-1 and TRBJ2-6; 7 positions match TRBD2. Germline CDR1 SGHRS, CDR2 YFSETQ. The V segment lost 0 bases and the J segment 2 bases; nucleotides outside the gene matches: 5. The CDR3 totals 17 residues. CDR3 nucleotides: TGCGCCAGCAGCTTGGGGACTAGAAAGGCTGGGGCCAACGTCCTGACTTTC. As protein: CASSLGTRKAGANVLTF.

J is TRBJ2-7 and V is TRBV7-9; D might be TRBD1 or TRBD2, each matching 5 bases. The CDR3 consists of 14 residues. Trimming removed 4 bases at V and 7 bases at J, with 17 bases between. The germline CDR1 and CDR2 sequences are SEHNR and FQNEAQ (reference sequence). The CDR3 protein is CASSSGTAPTEQYF. The CDR3 coding sequence is TGTGCCAGCAGCTCCGGGACGGCCCCTACGGAGCAGTACTTC.

This clonotype was counted only a few times. CDR3 DNA sequence: TGTGCCAGCAGGGGGAATTTGGCCAGGGCCTTCTCTGGGGCCAACGTCCTGACTTTC. Translation gives CASRGNLARAFSGANVLTF. The genes are TRBV12-3 or TRBV12-4 and TRBJ2-6, with a tentative D call TRBD1 (5 bases). The CDR3 runs 19 residues. The ends were cut back, 6 bases at V and 0 bases at J, with 21 bases in the middle.

The genes are TRBV25-1 and TRBJ2-1; D is uncertain. The CDR3 runs 13 residues. V shed 1 base and J shed 8 bases, with 9 bases lying between them. Germline CDR1 MGHDK, CDR2 SYGVNS. This chain's CDR3 is CASSEWAFDEQFF. The CDR3 DNA reads as TGTGCCAGCAGTGAATGGGCTTTCGATGAGCAGTTCTTC.

This clonotype was seen a few times. V usage is TRBV20-1 and J usage is TRBJ2-1; possible D gene TRBD1, 5 bases. Per the germline V gene, CDR1 is DFQATT and CDR2 is SNEGSKA (reference sequence). Trimming left V 6 bases short and J 0 bases short, with 15 bases between. CDR3 size: 15 residues. CDR3 sequence reads: CSAYQGPGSYNEQFF. The CDR3 coding sequence is TGCAGTGCGTACCAGGGCCCCGGCTCCTACAATGAGCAGTTCTTC.

The chain uses TRBV6-5 and TRBJ1-2, with D tentatively TRBD1 (6 bases). CDR1 and CDR2 from the germline V gene are MNHEY and SVGAGI. V gave up 6 bases and J gave up 2 bases, with 16 bases separating them. This CDR3 region has 15 residues. The CDR3 sequence: CASRTVGQPNYGYTF. CDR3 DNA sequence: TGTGCCAGCAGGACCGTAGGACAGCCGAACTATGGCTACACCTTC.

This clonotype showed up just a few times. The gene calls are TRBV5-1 and TRBJ2-7, with 7 bases fitting TRBD2. V trimming: 0 bases; J trimming: 0 bases; junction bases outside the gene matches: 6. The CDR3 consists of 16 residues. Germline lookup yields CDR1 SGHRS and CDR2 YFSETQ. The CDR3 DNA follows: TGCGCCAGCAGCTTGGCCTGGGGGGGGAGCTCCTACGAGCAGTACTTC. Translation gives CASSLAWGGSSYEQYF.

The V call is TRBV21-1, the J call TRBJ2-3; no DNA check was done on the table's D call, TRBD2. TRBV21-1 is marked as a pseudogene. The CDR3 is made up of 18 amino acids. The CDR3 reads CASKGAVGTADRTDTQYF. The CDR3 bases are TGTGCCAGCAAGGGGGCCGTCGGGACTGCGGACCGCACAGATACGCAGTATTTT.

The V call is TRBV24-1, the J call TRBJ2-3, with D possibly being TRBD2 (6 bases). The CDR3 sequence is 15 residues long. V lost 3 bases, J lost 0 bases, and 9 bases lay in between. Germline assignment: CDR1 KGHDR and CDR2 SFDVKD. The CDR3 DNA sequence: TGTGCCACCAGTGATGGCGGGATTAGCACAGATACGCAGTATTTT. It encodes CATSDGGISTDTQYF.

This clonotype was counted a few times. The genes are TRBV7-9 and TRBJ2-7; 10 bases align to TRBD2. Germline V gene sequence: CDR1 SEHNR, CDR2 FQNEAQ (reference sequence). V trimming: 5 bases; J trimming: 3 bases; junction bases outside the gene matches: 7. The CDR3 runs 15 residues. The CDR3, as DNA: TGTGCCAGCAGCCCCGTAGTAGCGGGAGGCTACGAGCAGTACTTC. The encoded protein is CASSPVVAGGYEQYF.

This clonotype has a handful of counts. This chain joins TRBV7-9 and TRBJ2-2; 9 bases match TRBD1. Looked up from germline, CDR1 is SEHNR and CDR2 is FQNEAQ (reference sequence). The CDR3 is 15 amino acids. With 5 bases clipped from V and 4 bases from J, the junction kept 5 bases outside the gene matches. The CDR3 sequence is CASSPWTGVTGELFF. The CDR3 DNA follows: TGTGCCAGCAGCCCCTGGACAGGGGTCACCGGGGAGCTGTTTTTT.

Worth noting for this clonotype: Just one base apart from a much larger clone, this may be a read error. The chain carries TRBV7-9 and TRBJ2-7, with TRBD1 matching over 8 bases. Trimming took 3 bases from V and 1 from J; bases not matched to a gene: 2. The CDR3 runs 14 residues. In germline, CDR1 is SEHNR, CDR2 FQNEAQ (reference sequence). CDR3 sequence: CASSFWTGSYEQYF. As DNA, the CDR3 is TGTGCCAGCAGCTTTTGGACAGGGTCCTACGAGCAGTACTTC.